Each of the 30 T cell receptor beta chains below was sequenced from the same sample in a study of T cell responses to AZD1222 COVID-19 vaccine (dated by TCRdb to the early 2020s). The time point label here, explained by the study, means: about 28 days (+/-7) after the second vaccine dose. Receptor amplification or capture employed the immunoSEQ multiplex PCR assay. Here the immuneACCESS table is served through TCRdb, limited to in-frame sequences with V and J called. Missing clones are a known gap in these copies; in checked studies unresolved V genes cover under half, and the rest lacks a known reason. The sample table records roughly 100,000 clones; about 89% of these occur just once. The ten largest clonotypes hold approximately 10% of the sample. This sample comprised peripheral blood, obtained 28 days after the second AZD1222 dose. The receptors come from an adult who received the AZD1222 COVID-19 vaccine.

V is TRBV15 and J is TRBJ2-5, with a weak D call TRBD1 (6 bases). There are 14 residues in the CDR3. Germline-derived CDR1 and CDR2 are LNHNV and YYDKDF (reference sequence). V lost 2 bases and J 1 base, leaving 8 bases between the germline ends. The DNA for the CDR3 is TGTGCCACCAGCAGACAGGGGCTCCAAGAGACCCAGTACTTC. It yields the protein CATSRQGLQETQYF. Variable domain in full (rest from reference TRBV15 and TRBJ2-5): DAMVIQNPRYQVTQFGKPVTLSCSQTLNHNVMYWYQQKSSQAPKLLFHYYDKDFNNEADTPDNFQSRRPNTSFCFLDIRSPGLGDTAMYLCATSRQGLQETQYFGPGTRLLVL.

V gene TRBV9 combines with J gene TRBJ2-2; D is tentatively TRBD1 or TRBD2 (5 bases each). V lost 7 bases and J 3 bases, leaving 13 bases between the germline ends. Germline CDR1 reads SGDLS; CDR2 reads YYNGEE. The CDR3 is 14 residues long. The CDR3 DNA reads as TGTGCCAGCGGAGCGGACACTGACACCGGGGAGCTGTTTTTT. It is translated as CASGADTDTGELFF.

This clone occurred once. The rearrangement uses TRBV5-1 and TRBJ2-1; no clear D gene. Trimming took 2 bases from V and 0 from J, leaving 15 bases between them. This CDR3 has 17 amino acids. Germline loops: CDR1 SGHRS, CDR2 YFSETQ. The CDR3 reads CASSLRPEPSSYNEQFF. Written as DNA, the CDR3 is TGCGCCAGCAGCTTACGGCCGGAACCGAGCTCCTACAATGAGCAGTTCTTC. Full variable domain (missing parts from reference TRBV5-1 and TRBJ2-1): KAGVTQTPRYLIKTRGQQVTLSCSPISGHRSVSWYQQTPGQGLQFLFEYFSETQRNKGNFPGRFSGRQFSNSRSEMNVSTLELGDSALYLCASSLRPEPSSYNEQFFGPGTRLTVL.

This chain links TRBV5-5 with TRBJ1-5; D remains ambiguous. CDR1 SGHKS and CDR2 YYEKEE come from the germline V gene (reference sequence). The CDR3 contains 14 residues. V was pared by 1 base and J by 3 bases, with 8 bases between. The CDR3 DNA sequence: TGTGCCAGCAGCTTGATACAGTACAATCAGCCCCAGCATTTT. Its translation is CASSLIQYNQPQHF.

The rearrangement joins TRBV12-3 or TRBV12-4 to TRBJ2-7, with D possibly matching TRBD1 (6 bases). Trimming pared 6 bases from V and 2 bases from J, leaving 11 bases between. The CDR3 is made up of 13 amino acids. The CDR3 here is CASSQGHTYEQYF. Written as DNA, the CDR3 is TGTGCCAGCAGCCAGGGACATACCTACGAGCAGTACTTC.

The chain uses TRBV3-1 (or the pseudogene TRBV3-2) and TRBJ1-3; D not resolved. Germline V gene lookup returns CDR1 LGHDT and CDR2 YNNKEL (reference sequence). V shed 1 base and J shed 4 bases, with 14 bases lying between them. The CDR3 consists of 16 residues. CDR3 amino acids: CASSQVTPMSGNTIYF. In DNA, the CDR3 is TGTGCCAGCAGCCAAGTAACCCCTATGTCGGGAAACACCATATATTTT.

This chain connects TRBV25-1 to TRBJ2-3; unclear D gene. V lost 1 base to trimming and J lost 1 base, with 3 bases between them. CDR1 is MGHDK, CDR2 SYGVNS, per germline. CDR3 length: 13 residues. The CDR3 DNA follows: TGTGCCAGCAGTGAATCCGGCACAGATACGCAGTATTTT. It encodes CASSESGTDTQYF.

This chain links TRBV4-2 with TRBJ2-1; the D is unclear. CDR1 is LGHNA, CDR2 YNFKEQ, per germline. V was clipped by 1 base and J by 12 bases, with 7 bases between them. The CDR3 consists of 11 residues. The CDR3 nucleotides are TGTGCCAGCAGCCAAGTGGAGCGGCAGTTCTTC. This gives the protein CASSQVERQFF.

The rearrangement joins TRBV6-2 or TRBV6-3 to TRBJ1-5, with D possibly being TRBD1 (5 bases). Germline values: CDR1 MNHEY, CDR2 SVGEGT. Trimming shortened V by 2 bases and J by 1 base, and 9 bases separated the two germline ends. The CDR3 has 15 amino acids. As DNA, the CDR3 is TGTGCCAGCAGTTACGGGGGTTGGAGCAATCAGCCCCAGCATTTT. Translation gives CASSYGGWSNQPQHF.

This chain links TRBV6-6 with TRBJ2-7, with D perhaps TRBD1 (6 bases). V gave up 4 bases and J gave up 5 bases, with 12 bases separating them. Germline lookup yields CDR1 MNHNY and CDR2 SVGAGI (reference sequence). The CDR3 has 13 residues. DNA of the CDR3: TGTGCCAGCAGTTTTCGGGACAACAACGAGCAGTACTTC. This translates into CASSFRDNNEQYF.

The chain uses TRBV7-2 and TRBJ2-7, with D perhaps being TRBD1 or TRBD2 (5 bases each). Trimming removed 2 bases from V and 3 bases from J, with 14 bases in between. This CDR3 is 15 amino acids long. Germline CDR1 and CDR2: SGHTA and FQGNSA. The chain's CDR3 is CASSLSPGGLYEQYF. The DNA for the CDR3 is TGTGCCAGCAGCTTATCCCCTGGGGGTCTCTACGAGCAGTACTTC.

This rearrangement joins TRBV5-4 to TRBJ1-6; no definite D call. V lost 0 bases and J 11 bases, leaving 9 bases between the germline ends. There are 13 residues in the CDR3. Germline CDR1 is SGHNT and CDR2 is YYREEE (reference sequence). CDR3: CASSLESGTPLHF. DNA of the CDR3: TGTGCCAGCAGCTTGGAATCTGGGACACCCCTCCACTTT.

The J gene is TRBJ2-7, the V gene TRBV5-1; D possibly corresponds to TRBD1 (6 bases). The CDR3 consists of 12 residues. V was shortened by 5 bases and J by 9 bases, with 15 bases between the two germline ends. Germline V gene data show CDR1 as SGHRS and CDR2 as YFSETQ. This chain's CDR3 is CASSQQGSGQYF. The CDR3 DNA is TGCGCCAGCAGTCAACAGGGCTCGGGGCAGTACTTC. Using reference TRBV5-1 and TRBJ2-7 for the parts outside the CDR3, the full variable domain is KAGVTQTPRYLIKTRGQQVTLSCSPISGHRSVSWYQQTPGQGLQFLFEYFSETQRNKGNFPGRFSGRQFSNSRSEMNVSTLELGDSALYLCASSQQGSGQYFGPGTRLTVT.

The chain combines TRBV6-5 with TRBJ2-2; TRBD1 agrees at 8 bases. V lost 2 bases to trimming and J lost 7 bases; unmatched junction nucleotides: 9. CDR3 length: 16 residues. The V gene's germline CDR1 is MNHEY and CDR2 SVGAGI. CDR3 bases: TGTGCCAGCAGTTACCTCAGGGGGCAGTTAAGCGGGGAGCTGTTTTTT. Protein sequence: CASSYLRGQLSGELFF.

In its sample, this clone was seen a few times. The V and J genes are TRBV7-8 and TRBJ1-5, with 8 bases identical to TRBD1. Germline-derived CDR1 and CDR2 are SGHVS and FQNEAQ. Trimming at V came to 1 base and at J to 4 bases, leaving 6 bases not matched to a gene. This CDR3 is 16 amino acids long. The CDR3 spells CASSLGTGRRNQPQHF. The CDR3 DNA is TGTGCCAGCAGCTTAGGGACAGGGAGAAGGAATCAGCCCCAGCATTTT. Variable domain in full (rest from reference TRBV7-8 and TRBJ1-5): GAGVSQSPRYKVAKRGQDVALRCDPISGHVSLFWYQQALGQGPEFLTYFQNEAQLDKSGLPSDRFFAERPEGSVSTLKIQRTQQEDSAVYLCASSLGTGRRNQPQHFGDGTRLSIL.

This clone occurred once. The CDR3 spells CASSLGSHRAGYTF. The CDR3 DNA reads TGTGCCAGCAGCTTAGGGTCCCACAGGGCTGGCTACACCTTC. This chain uses TRBV7-9 with TRBJ1-2, with D possibly matching TRBD1 (6 bases). V was shortened by 1 base and J by 7 bases, with 13 bases between the two germline ends. The CDR3 contains 14 residues. Germline V gene sequence: CDR1 SEHNR, CDR2 FQNEAQ (reference sequence).

The chain links TRBV5-6 to TRBJ1-6; no firm D call. Germline V lookup: CDR1 SGHDT, CDR2 YYEEEE. The germline V and J ends were trimmed by 3 bases and 7 bases, with 8 bases remaining between them. CDR3 length: 13 residues. CDR3 residues: CASSSGPNSPLHF. In nucleotides, the CDR3 is TGTGCCAGCAGCTCCGGACCCAATTCACCCCTCCACTTT.

The rearrangement links TRBV30 to TRBJ1-6; 7 bases are shared with TRBD1. CDR1 is GTSNPN, CDR2 SVGIG, per germline (reference sequence). V was clipped by 0 bases and J by 7 bases; unmatched bases: 6. The CDR3 extends over 15 amino acids. The CDR3 reads CAWSVQGGWNSPLHF. In nucleotides, the CDR3 is TGTGCCTGGAGTGTCCAGGGGGGTTGGAATTCACCCCTCCACTTT.

The rearrangement links TRBV7-8 to TRBJ1-6; 7 nucleotides align to TRBD1. This CDR3 has 15 residues. Looked up from germline, CDR1 is SGHVS and CDR2 is FQNEAQ. Unmatched junction bases numbered 9, after V lost 5 bases and J lost 8 bases. DNA for the CDR3: TGTGCCAGCAGCCGCGACAGGGAAAGACATTCACCCCTCCACTTT. This encodes CASSRDRERHSPLHF.

This clone was observed a single time. The chain carries TRBV19 and TRBJ1-2; TRBD1 matches at 9 bases. The junction had 10 bases not matched to a gene; V was cut back by 5 bases and J by 6 bases. The CDR3 consists of 15 residues. The V gene's germline CDR1 is LNHDA and CDR2 SQIVND (reference sequence). For the CDR3, the DNA is TGTGCCAGTAGTTCGACAGGGGGGGCTAGCGATGGCTACACCTTC. This encodes CASSSTGGASDGYTF.

The chain couples TRBV12-5 to TRBJ1-5; TRBD1 is a possible D gene (6 bases). V was shortened by 2 bases and J by 2 bases, with 10 bases between the two germline ends. The CDR3 is made up of 15 amino acids. From germline, CDR1 is LGHNT and CDR2 FRNRAP. The CDR3 sequence: CASGLPGDRNQPQHF. In nucleotides, the CDR3 is TGTGCTAGTGGTTTGCCAGGGGATCGCAATCAGCCCCAGCATTTT.

The chain's CDR3 is CASSQNPAGGYPGEQFF. The CDR3, as DNA: TGCGCCAGCAGCCAAAACCCAGCGGGAGGCTACCCCGGTGAGCAGTTCTTC. J is TRBJ2-1 and V is TRBV5-1; 9 bases align to TRBD2. V trimming: 4 bases; J trimming: 9 bases; junction bases outside the gene matches: 17. The V gene's germline CDR1 is SGHRS and CDR2 YFSETQ. The CDR3 is 17 amino acids.

V gene TRBV19 combines with J gene TRBJ1-2, with no clear D. This CDR3 spans 16 amino acids. The germline gives CDR1 LNHDA, CDR2 SQIVND (reference sequence). Between the trimmed V and J ends, which lost 6 bases and 0 bases, there was a span of 17 bases. The CDR3, as DNA: TGTGCCAGTAGGATATTAAGGGCAGGAGCTAACTATGGCTACACCTTC. Translating it yields CASRILRAGANYGYTF.

The rearrangement links TRBV29-1 to TRBJ2-4, with 7 bases fitting TRBD1. Germline CDR1 and CDR2: SQVTM and ANQGSEA. The CDR3 has 12 amino acids. V trimming: 7 bases; J trimming: 6 bases; junction bases outside the gene matches: 6. As DNA, the CDR3 is TGCAGCGCTCGACAGGGCCCAAACATTCAGTACTTC. Translated: CSARQGPNIQYF. The complete variable domain, with remaining parts taken from reference TRBV29-1 and TRBJ2-4, reads SAVISQKPSRDICQRGTSLTIQCQVDSQVTMMFWYRQQPGQSLTLIATANQGSEATYESGFVIDKFPISRPNLTFSTLTVSNMSPEDSSIYLCSARQGPNIQYFGAGTRLSVL.

The genes are TRBV21-1 and TRBJ1-5. TRBV21-1 is a pseudogene locus. The CDR3 has 17 amino acids. For the CDR3, the DNA is TGTGCCAGCAGCCGTATCTTTCGGGAGAATAGCAATCAGCCCCAGCATTTT. Its translation is CASSRIFRENSNQPQHF.

The chain has TRBV24-1 and TRBJ2-3, with 7 bases fitting TRBD2. The germline V gene encodes CDR1 KGHDR and CDR2 SFDVKD. J gave up 1 base and V 6 bases, and 6 bases lay outside the gene matches. This CDR3 spans 15 amino acids. The CDR3 nucleotides are TGTGCCACCAGTACCTCGGGGGGAGGCACAGATACGCAGTATTTT. Amino acids: CATSTSGGGTDTQYF.

The chain is built from TRBV28 and TRBJ2-3; TRBD2 is a possible D gene (5 bases). Germline V gene sequence: CDR1 MDHEN, CDR2 SYDVKM. The CDR3 is 13 residues long. The V and J ends lost 5 bases and 7 bases respectively, with 13 bases between them. The CDR3 sequence: CASSPGSRNTQYF. CDR3 sequence (DNA): TGTGCCAGCAGTCCTGGGAGTCGTAATACGCAGTATTTT.

The chain joins TRBV19 to TRBJ1-5, with 8 nucleotides matching TRBD1. Trimming at V came to 2 bases and at J to 1 base, leaving 16 bases not matched to a gene. The CDR3 loop spans 20 amino acids. Germline CDR1 is LNHDA and CDR2 is SQIVND (reference sequence). The CDR3, as DNA: TGTGCCAGTAGTATACTTACAGGGGGTCCAAGTAGGGGCAGCAATCAGCCCCAGCATTTT. Protein sequence: CASSILTGGPSRGSNQPQHF. The full variable domain, its missing parts supplied by reference TRBV19 and TRBJ1-5, is DGGITQSPKYLFRKEGQNVTLSCEQNLNHDAMYWYRQDPGQGLRLIYYSQIVNDFQKGDIAEGYSVSREKKESFPLTVTSAQKNPTAFYLCASSILTGGPSRGSNQPQHFGDGTRLSIL.

This clone was observed once. The chain couples TRBV29-1 to TRBJ2-1; TRBD2 matches at 8 bases. Trimming removed 3 bases from V and 4 bases from J; junction bases left unmatched: 5. Germline V gene data show CDR1 as SQVTM and CDR2 as ANQGSEA. This CDR3 region has 14 residues. The CDR3 nucleotides read TGCAGCGTTGACAGGCTAGCGGGTTACAATGAGCAGTTCTTC. This gives the protein CSVDRLAGYNEQFF.

Of note for this clone: At one boundary the junction diverges from the germline segment, which might be a read error. This chain joins TRBV19 and TRBJ2-1; 11 bases align to TRBD2. The length of the CDR3 is 12 residues. Germline lookup yields CDR1 LNHDA and CDR2 SQIVND (reference sequence). The CDR3 is CGTSGNYNEQFF. The CDR3 region has the DNA TGCGGGACTAGCGGTAACTACAATGAGCAGTTCTTC. Full variable domain (missing parts from reference TRBV19 and TRBJ2-1): DGGITQSPKYLFRKEGQNVTLSCEQNLNHDAMYWYRQDPGQGLRLIYYSQIVNDFQKGDIAEGYSVSREKKESFPLTVTSAQKNPTAFYLCGTSGNYNEQFFGPGTRLTVL.